This TCR beta chain derives from a study of blood T cell repertoires in COVID-19. Overall study context: In each case, the material was cDNA or gDNA derived from T cells, B-cell-depleted T cells, or PBMCs.

As concerns this clone: The sample contains more than one DNA sequence encoding this CDR3.

Original methodology: Estimation of nucleated cell counts relied on the amplification of reference gene primers. The protocol was immunoSEQ multiplex PCR, while the TCRdb copy is restricted to in-frame clones and leaves out a portion. V and J calls and clone size are those listed in that table; D and trimming were worked out from the DNA. The data hold about 120,000 clones, with roughly 90% observed a single time. The CDR3 contains 13 residues. J lost 2 bases, V lost 6 bases, and 1 base had no gene match. Germline loops: CDR1 KGHSH, CDR2 LQKENI. Seattle cases were enrolled at active infection and followed longitudinally.

This sequence joins TRBV18 and TRBJ1-5; 7 bases fit TRBD1. The receptor was derived from an older woman with COVID-19, enrolled during active disease. Sequencing was performed on peripheral blood. In DNA form, the CDR3 reads TGTGCCAGCTCGCAGGGGGGCAATCAGCCCCAGCATTTT. Its translation: CASSQGGNQPQHF. The full variable domain, in which reference TRBV18 and TRBJ1-5 provide the parts outside the CDR3, is NAGVMQNPRHLVRRRGQEARLRCSPMKGHSHVYWYRQLPEEGLKFMVYLQKENIIDESGMPKERFSAEFPKEGPSILRIQQVVRGDSAAYFCASSQGGNQPQHFGDGTRLSIL.